The rows below give T cell receptor beta chains drawn from one sample of a study of shared clonotypes between healthy human individuals. Clones were sequenced by immunoSEQ multiplex PCR, and TCRdb holds only the in-frame ones, with some missing. This table has about a million clones, around 77% appearing once. Sequencing was performed on memory CD4+ T cells from PBMCs. The receptors shown here come from a young man in good health. Some clones in this sample may be carry-over from other donors' samples. CDR3s include the opening cysteine and the closing phenylalanine or tryptophan. D genes are given only for firm matches. A row's size may be missing; if present it is once, few, many or a size class.

clone_size d_call j_call v_call cdr3_aa cdr3_nt
. . TRBJ1-1 TRBV28 CASSPPRGQGTEAFF TGTGCCAGCAGTCCTCCCCGGGGGCAGGGGACTGAAGCTTTCTTT
. TRBD1 TRBJ1-1 TRBV7-3 CASSSTQGALPTEAFF TGTGCCAGCAGCTCCACACAGGGGGCCCTCCCCACTGAAGCTTTCTTT
. . TRBJ2-7 TRBV12-2 CASSLGGREQYF TGTGCCAGCAGCTTGGGGGGGCGAGAGCAGTACTTC
. . TRBJ1-5 TRBV28 CASNVDSLGNQPQHF TGTGCCAGCAATGTCGACAGTTTGGGCAATCAGCCCCAGCATTTT
. TRBD1 TRBJ1-2 TRBV10-3 CAETREPGQGLYTF TGTGCCGAAACCCGGGAACCGGGACAGGGATTATACACCTTC
. TRBD2 TRBJ2-7 TRBV19 CASSVSSGRAYEQYF TGTGCCAGTAGTGTTTCTAGCGGGAGGGCCTACGAGCAGTACTTC
. TRBD1 TRBJ1-6 TRBV30 CAWSADRGLTGSPLHF TGTGCCTGGAGCGCCGACAGGGGCCTCACGGGATCACCCCTCCACTTT
. . TRBJ1-2 TRBV28 CASSLTGPNYGYTF TGTGCCAGCAGTTTAACTGGGCCGAACTATGGCTACACCTTC
. . TRBJ1-5 TRBV11-2 CASSPERGNQPQHF TGTGCCAGCAGCCCCGAGCGGGGGAATCAGCCCCAGCATTTT
once . TRBJ2-7 TRBV10-1 CASSDGRSYEQYF TGCGCCAGCAGTGATGGTCGATCCTACGAGCAGTACTTC
. . TRBJ1-5 TRBV6-6 CASSYSSNNQPQHF TGTGCCAGCAGTTACTCATCAAACAATCAGCCCCAGCATTTT
. TRBD2 TRBJ2-5 TRBV29-1 CSVGGRAVETQYF TGCAGCGTTGGCGGGAGGGCCGTTGAGACCCAGTACTTC
once . TRBJ1-2 TRBV18 CASSPDGGDFGYTF TGTGCCAGCTCACCAGACGGGGGGGACTTTGGCTACACCTTC
. . TRBJ2-1 TRBV5-1 CASSFVDLGGEQFF TGCGCCAGCAGCTTCGTCGACCTTGGGGGTGAGCAGTTCTTC
. . TRBJ2-1 TRBV9 CASSVGSGSSYNEQFF TGTGCCAGCAGCGTAGGAAGCGGAAGCTCCTACAATGAGCAGTTCTTC
few . TRBJ2-1 TRBV30 CAWKRDDEQFF TGTGCTTGGAAGAGAGACGATGAGCAGTTCTTC
. TRBD2 TRBJ2-5 TRBV6-1 CASSERAPRLAGGETQYF TGTGCCAGCAGTGAACGGGCGCCTCGGCTAGCGGGTGGGGAGACCCAGTACTTC
. TRBD2 TRBJ2-7 TRBV28 CASSFRLAGTYEQYF TGTGCCAGCAGTTTTCGACTAGCGGGCACCTACGAGCAGTACTTC
once . TRBJ2-2 TRBV10-2 CASSGLAPGELFF TGCGCCAGCAGTGGCCTAGCCCCGGGGGAGCTGTTTTTT
. TRBD1 TRBJ1-1 TRBV7-2 CASSPPGTGVSEAFF TGTGCCAGCAGTCCACCCGGGACAGGGGTGAGTGAAGCTTTCTTT
. TRBD2 TRBJ2-3 TRBV7-3 CASSLTSRDTQYF TGTGCCAGCAGCTTGACTAGCCGGGATACGCAGTATTTT
. . TRBJ2-5 TRBV7-6 CASSWYPTGSETQYF TGTGCCAGCAGCTGGTACCCGACTGGGAGTGAGACCCAGTACTTC
. . TRBJ1-2 TRBV29-1 CSVNTGTNIHYGYTF TGCAGCGTTAATACCGGGACGAATATCCACTATGGCTACACCTTC
. . TRBJ1-1 TRBV11-3 CASSSEFNTEAFF TGTGCCAGCAGCTCGGAGTTCAACACTGAAGCTTTCTTT
. . TRBJ2-7 TRBV28 CASSVGSYEQYF TGTGCCAGCAGCGTCGGGAGCTACGAGCAGTACTTC
. . TRBJ1-1 TRBV7-2 CASSLGDNRMNTEAFF TGTGCCAGCAGCTTAGGAGATAACAGAATGAACACTGAAGCTTTCTTT
. . TRBJ1-3 TRBV30 CAWNADRGNTIYF TGTGCCTGGAACGCGGACAGAGGAAACACCATATATTTT
. TRBD2 TRBJ2-7 TRBV5-1 CASSPPPSGTYRSYEQYF TGCGCCAGCAGCCCTCCCCCTAGCGGGACCTATAGATCCTACGAGCAGTACTTC
. . TRBJ2-6 TRBV18 CASSRDLSSGANVLTF TGTGCCAGCTCACGAGACCTAAGCTCTGGGGCCAACGTCCTGACTTTC
. TRBD1 TRBJ1-2 TRBV7-9 CASSLGGTGLNTF TGTGCCAGCAGCTTAGGGGGGACAGGGCTCAACACCTTC
. . TRBJ1-2 TRBV9 CASSPYARDGYTF TGTGCCAGCAGCCCCTATGCAAGGGATGGCTACACCTTC